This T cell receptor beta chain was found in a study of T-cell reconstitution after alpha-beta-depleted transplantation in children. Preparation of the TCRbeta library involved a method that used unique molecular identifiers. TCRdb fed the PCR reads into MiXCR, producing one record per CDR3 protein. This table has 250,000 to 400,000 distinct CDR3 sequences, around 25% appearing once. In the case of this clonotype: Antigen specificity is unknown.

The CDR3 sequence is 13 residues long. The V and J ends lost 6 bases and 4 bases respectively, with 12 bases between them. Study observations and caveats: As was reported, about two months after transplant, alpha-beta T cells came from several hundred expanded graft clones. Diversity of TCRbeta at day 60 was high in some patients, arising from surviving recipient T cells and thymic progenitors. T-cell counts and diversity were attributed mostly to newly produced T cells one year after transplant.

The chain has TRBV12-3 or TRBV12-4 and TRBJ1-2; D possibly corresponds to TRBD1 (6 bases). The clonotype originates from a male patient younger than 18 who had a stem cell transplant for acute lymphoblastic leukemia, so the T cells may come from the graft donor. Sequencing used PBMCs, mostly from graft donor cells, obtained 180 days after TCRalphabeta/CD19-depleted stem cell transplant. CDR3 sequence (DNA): TGTGCCAGCAGCGCTGACAGGAGCTATGGCTACACCTTC. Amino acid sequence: CASSADRSYGYTF.